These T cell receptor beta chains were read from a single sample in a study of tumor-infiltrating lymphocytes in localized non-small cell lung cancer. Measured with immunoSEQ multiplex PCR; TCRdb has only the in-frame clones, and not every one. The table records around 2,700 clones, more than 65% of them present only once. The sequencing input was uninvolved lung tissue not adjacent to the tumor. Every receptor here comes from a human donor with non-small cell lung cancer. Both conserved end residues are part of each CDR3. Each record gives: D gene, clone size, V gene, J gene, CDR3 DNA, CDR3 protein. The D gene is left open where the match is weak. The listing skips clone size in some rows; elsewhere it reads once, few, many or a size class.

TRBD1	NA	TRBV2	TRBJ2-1	TGTGCCAGCACCAAAGGGACAGGGGGCTACAATGAGCAGTTCTTC	CASTKGTGGYNEQFF
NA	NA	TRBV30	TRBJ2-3	TGTGCCTGGAGTTTGGGGAGCCCGGGGGATACGCAGTATTTT	CAWSLGSPGDTQYF
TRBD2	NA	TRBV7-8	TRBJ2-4	TGTGCCAGCAGCACTTGGACTAGCGGGGCGTCCTGGGCCAAAAACATTCAGTACTTC	CASSTWTSGASWAKNIQYF
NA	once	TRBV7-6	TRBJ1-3	TGTGCCAGCAGCTTACCCTCTGGGGGAAACACCATATATTTT	CASSLPSGGNTIYF
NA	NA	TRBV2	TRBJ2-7	TGTGCCAGCATGCAGGGCTCCTACGAGCAGTACTTC	CASMQGSYEQYF
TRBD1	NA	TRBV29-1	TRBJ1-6	TGCAGCGCACGGACAGGGGGCGATTCACCCCTCCACTTT	CSARTGGDSPLHF
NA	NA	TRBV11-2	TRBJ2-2	TGTGCCAGCACTCTGAGCTGGTCCGGGGAGCTGTTTTTT	CASTLSWSGELFF
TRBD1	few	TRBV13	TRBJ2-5	TGTGCCAGCAGCCCCCGACAGGGAGAGACCCAGTACTTC	CASSPRQGETQYF
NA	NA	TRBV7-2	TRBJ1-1	TGTGCCAGCAGCTATGACGACAGGTCGGGGTTCGAAGCTTTCTTT	CASSYDDRSGFEAFF
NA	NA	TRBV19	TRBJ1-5	TGTGCCAGTAGTATAACGAACAGGGCAGAGCAGCCCCAGCATTTT	CASSITNRAEQPQHF
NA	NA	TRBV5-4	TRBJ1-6	TGTGCCAGCAGCTTGGACCTTCCCTCCTATAATTCACCCCTCCACTTT	CASSLDLPSYNSPLHF
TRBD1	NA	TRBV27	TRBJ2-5	TGTGCCAGCAGCTACAGGGGGCGAGAGACCCAGTACTTC	CASSYRGRETQYF
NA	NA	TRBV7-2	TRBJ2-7	TGTGCCAGCAGCCCCATCGACTACGAGCAGTACTTC	CASSPIDYEQYF
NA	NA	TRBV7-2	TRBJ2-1	TGTGCCAGCAGCTTAAGGCTGGGGTCTGGGGATGAGCAGTTCTTC	CASSLRLGSGDEQFF
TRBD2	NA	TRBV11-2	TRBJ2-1	TGTGCCAGCAGCTTAGTTGGGACTAGCGGGAGAAGTGAGCAGTTCTTC	CASSLVGTSGRSEQFF